The rows below give T cell receptor beta chains drawn from one sample of a study of shared clonotypes between healthy human individuals. Profiled with immunoSEQ multiplex PCR; TCRdb holds only in-frame clones, not every one. This sample has some 740,000 clones, with almost 95% found just once. Sequenced input: naive CD8+ T cells sorted from blood. The origin of the receptors is a young man in good health. The CDR3 runs from the conserved cysteine through the conserved F or W. D genes are given only for firm matches. The size of a clone is reported for some rows only, either as once, few or many, or as a class for expanded clones.

J: TRBJ1-2
D: TRBD1
size: -
V: TRBV11-2
CDR3: CASSPRGQGANYGYTF
DNA: TGTGCCAGCAGCCCAAGAGGACAGGGAGCTAACTATGGCTACACCTTC

J: TRBJ2-3
D: -
size: -
V: TRBV27
CDR3: CASSFLVSSGDTQYF
DNA: TGTGCCAGCAGTTTTTTAGTTTCCTCCGGAGATACGCAGTATTTT

J: TRBJ1-5
D: -
size: few
V: TRBV7-9
CDR3: CASSATGIRPQHF
DNA: TGTGCCAGCAGCGCCACAGGTATTCGGCCCCAGCATTTT

J: TRBJ2-3
D: TRBD2
size: -
V: TRBV5-1
CDR3: CASSPGTSGYTDTQYF
DNA: TGCGCCAGCAGCCCCGGGACTAGCGGTTACACAGATACGCAGTATTTT

J: TRBJ2-1
D: -
size: -
V: TRBV19
CDR3: CASSQGNNEQFF
DNA: TGTGCCAGTAGTCAAGGAAACAATGAGCAGTTCTTC

J: TRBJ2-7
D: -
size: -
V: TRBV7-9
CDR3: CASSPKGIHEQYF
DNA: TGTGCCAGCAGCCCCAAAGGGATCCACGAGCAGTACTTC

J: TRBJ2-7
D: -
size: -
V: TRBV20-1
CDR3: CSARDKDEQYF
DNA: TGCAGTGCTAGAGATAAGGACGAGCAGTACTTC

J: TRBJ2-3
D: TRBD2
size: -
V: TRBV28
CDR3: CASSRIAGGGTDTQYF
DNA: TGTGCCAGCAGTAGGATAGCGGGAGGGGGCACAGATACGCAGTATTTT

J: TRBJ2-7
D: TRBD1
size: -
V: TRBV10-3
CDR3: CAISAPRQGSGYEQYF
DNA: TGTGCCATCAGTGCCCCCCGACAGGGGTCGGGGTACGAGCAGTACTTC

J: TRBJ2-1
D: -
size: -
V: TRBV13
CDR3: CASSLEGESWNEQFF
DNA: TGTGCCAGCAGCTTAGAGGGGGAGTCTTGGAATGAGCAGTTCTTC

J: TRBJ2-7
D: -
size: once
V: TRBV11-2
CDR3: CASSPRVGDLYEQYF
DNA: TGTGCCAGCAGCCCTAGGGTAGGGGACCTCTACGAGCAGTACTTC

J: TRBJ1-2
D: TRBD1
size: -
V: TRBV6-1
CDR3: CANGRDRDYGYTF
DNA: TGTGCCAACGGCCGGGACAGGGATTATGGCTACACCTTC

J: TRBJ2-1
D: TRBD2
size: once
V: TRBV18
CDR3: CASSPPLAGEGQFF
DNA: TGTGCCAGCTCACCACCTCTAGCGGGAGAAGGGCAGTTCTTC

J: TRBJ2-7
D: TRBD2
size: few
V: TRBV27
CDR3: CASSSSGRISYEQYF
DNA: TGTGCCAGCAGTTCGAGCGGGAGGATCTCCTACGAGCAGTACTTC

J: TRBJ2-7
D: TRBD1
size: -
V: TRBV7-9
CDR3: CASRPAGQGGFEQYF
DNA: TGTGCCAGCAGGCCAGCCGGACAGGGAGGTTTTGAGCAGTACTTC

J: TRBJ2-1
D: -
size: -
V: TRBV6-5
CDR3: CASSYGTRISYNEQFF
DNA: TGTGCCAGCAGTTACGGGACAAGAATCTCCTACAATGAGCAGTTCTTC

J: TRBJ2-7
D: -
size: -
V: TRBV18
CDR3: CASSTGQANDYEQYF
DNA: TGTGCCAGCTCCACGGGCCAAGCGAACGATTACGAGCAGTACTTC

J: TRBJ2-3
D: -
size: -
V: TRBV7-9
CDR3: CASSFETDTQYF
DNA: TGTGCCAGCAGCTTTGAGACAGATACGCAGTATTTT

J: TRBJ2-1
D: TRBD2
size: -
V: TRBV10-2
CDR3: CASRPSGLYNEQFF
DNA: TGCGCCAGCAGACCTAGCGGTCTCTACAATGAGCAGTTCTTC

J: TRBJ2-1
D: -
size: -
V: TRBV10-3
CDR3: CAISETGNEQFF
DNA: TGTGCCATCAGTGAGACAGGGAATGAGCAGTTCTTC

J: TRBJ2-3
D: -
size: -
V: TRBV27
CDR3: CASSNIGGTDTQYF
DNA: TGTGCCAGCAGTAACATAGGCGGCACAGATACGCAGTATTTT

J: TRBJ2-7
D: -
size: once
V: TRBV9
CDR3: CASSVAGEAPYEQYF
DNA: TGTGCCAGCAGCGTAGCGGGGGAGGCCCCCTACGAGCAGTACTTC

J: TRBJ1-2
D: -
size: -
V: TRBV29-1
CDR3: CSVENWDTYGYTF
DNA: TGCAGCGTTGAAAATTGGGACACCTATGGCTACACCTTC

J: TRBJ2-1
D: -
size: once
V: TRBV15
CDR3: CATGRSLNEQFF
DNA: TGTGCCACGGGACGGAGCTTAAATGAGCAGTTCTTC

J: TRBJ2-2
D: TRBD2
size: -
V: TRBV6-5
CDR3: CASSYSGGRSGELFF
DNA: TGTGCCAGCAGTTACTCCGGCGGGAGGTCCGGGGAGCTGTTTTTT

J: TRBJ2-3
D: TRBD1
size: -
V: TRBV13
CDR3: CASSSQGATDTQYF
DNA: TGTGCCAGCAGCTCACAGGGGGCCACAGATACGCAGTATTTT

J: TRBJ1-2
D: -
size: -
V: TRBV7-3
CDR3: CASSLGQPVGYTF
DNA: TGTGCCAGCAGCTTAGGGCAGCCTGTAGGCTACACCTTC

J: TRBJ2-1
D: TRBD2
size: -
V: TRBV7-2
CDR3: CASSWTAGARNEQFF
DNA: TGTGCCAGCAGCTGGACGGCGGGAGCGAGGAATGAGCAGTTCTTC

J: TRBJ2-7
D: TRBD2
size: -
V: TRBV7-2
CDR3: CASSPPLAAEQYF
DNA: TGTGCCAGCAGCCCACCACTAGCGGCCGAGCAGTACTTC

J: TRBJ2-1
D: -
size: -
V: TRBV4-3
CDR3: CASSQEMGDYNEQFF
DNA: TGCGCCAGCAGCCAAGAAATGGGGGATTACAATGAGCAGTTCTTC

J: TRBJ2-7
D: TRBD1
size: -
V: TRBV7-9
CDR3: CASSFLRDRTYEQYF
DNA: TGTGCCAGCAGCTTCCTCCGGGACAGAACCTACGAGCAGTACTTC

J: TRBJ1-3
D: -
size: -
V: TRBV4-1
CDR3: CASSQDHEGSSGNTIYF
DNA: TGCGCCAGCAGCCAAGATCACGAGGGGAGCTCTGGAAACACCATATATTTT

J: TRBJ1-1
D: -
size: -
V: TRBV10-2
CDR3: CASSDQAQAFF
DNA: TGCGCCAGCAGTGATCAGGCTCAGGCTTTCTTT

J: TRBJ2-3
D: -
size: once
V: TRBV10-2
CDR3: CASSRVGEPDTQYF
DNA: TGCGCCAGCAGTCGAGTGGGGGAACCAGATACGCAGTATTTT

J: TRBJ2-1
D: -
size: -
V: TRBV7-3
CDR3: CASSLRGDEQFF
DNA: TGTGCCAGCAGCTTACGGGGAGATGAGCAGTTCTTC

J: TRBJ2-2
D: -
size: -
V: TRBV27
CDR3: CASSLPGATGELFF
DNA: TGTGCCAGCAGTTTGCCAGGAGCCACCGGGGAGCTGTTTTTT

J: TRBJ2-3
D: -
size: -
V: TRBV27
CDR3: CASSPMSTDTQYF
DNA: TGTGCCTCCTCTCCCATGAGCACAGATACGCAGTATTTT

J: TRBJ2-7
D: -
size: -
V: TRBV10-3
CDR3: CAIRDTYEQYF
DNA: TGTGCCATCAGGGACACCTACGAGCAGTACTTC

J: TRBJ2-5
D: TRBD2
size: -
V: TRBV15
CDR3: CATSSDGLAGAARDVAQYF
DNA: TGTGCCACCAGCAGCGACGGACTAGCGGGAGCAGCCCGCGATGTGGCCCAGTACTTC

J: TRBJ2-1
D: -
size: once
V: TRBV7-8
CDR3: CASSSYRGPEAGQFF
DNA: TGTGCCAGCAGCTCTTACCGGGGACCCGAGGCAGGGCAGTTCTTC

J: TRBJ1-4
D: -
size: few
V: TRBV27
CDR3: CASSLYVDEKLFF
DNA: TGTGCCAGCAGTTTATACGTGGATGAAAAACTGTTTTTT

J: TRBJ1-1
D: -
size: -
V: TRBV5-1
CDR3: CASTGILDTEAFF
DNA: TGCGCCAGCACTGGGATTTTAGACACTGAAGCTTTCTTT

J: TRBJ2-1
D: -
size: -
V: TRBV7-2
CDR3: CASSLEGTLQFF
DNA: TGTGCCAGCAGCTTAGAGGGCACTTTGCAGTTCTTC

J: TRBJ1-2
D: -
size: -
V: TRBV30
CDR3: CAWKTLVLDTNYGYTF
DNA: TGTGCCTGGAAGACCCTGGTACTCGACACTAACTATGGCTACACCTTC

J: TRBJ2-3
D: -
size: -
V: TRBV5-6
CDR3: CASSLGTWSVTDTQYF
DNA: TGTGCCAGCAGCTTGGGGACTTGGTCCGTCACAGATACGCAGTATTTT

J: TRBJ2-3
D: -
size: -
V: TRBV29-1
CDR3: CSVSGLVQDTQYF
DNA: TGCAGCGTTTCTGGACTGGTCCAAGATACGCAGTATTTT

J: TRBJ2-2
D: -
size: -
V: TRBV7-9
CDR3: CASSQSPGSNTGELFF
DNA: TGTGCCAGCAGCCAAAGCCCAGGTTCGAACACCGGGGAGCTGTTTTTT

J: TRBJ2-1
D: -
size: -
V: TRBV27
CDR3: CASSNWLAVNYNEQFF
DNA: TGTGCCAGCAGTAATTGGCTAGCTGTTAACTACAATGAGCAGTTCTTC

J: TRBJ2-2
D: -
size: -
V: TRBV28
CDR3: CASSIGTELFF
DNA: TGTGCCAGCAGCATAGGGACAGAGCTGTTTTTT

J: TRBJ2-1
D: TRBD2
size: -
V: TRBV29-1
CDR3: CSMGLAIPNEQFF
DNA: TGCAGCATGGGACTAGCGATTCCCAATGAGCAGTTCTTC

J: TRBJ1-1
D: -
size: -
V: TRBV7-9
CDR3: CASSFPTGPNTEAFF
DNA: TGTGCCAGCAGCTTTCCAACAGGGCCGAACACTGAAGCTTTCTTT

J: TRBJ2-1
D: -
size: -
V: TRBV27
CDR3: CASSFWSGDYNEQFF
DNA: TGTGCCAGCAGTTTCTGGTCAGGCGACTACAATGAGCAGTTCTTC

J: TRBJ2-4
D: TRBD1
size: -
V: TRBV25-1
CDR3: CASSEGGDRGSKNIQYF
DNA: TGTGCCAGCAGTGAGGGGGGGGACAGGGGTTCCAAAAACATTCAGTACTTC